One sample yielded the 14 T cell receptor beta chains listed below, sequenced in a study of cytomegalovirus exposure and HLA in healthy donors. The PCR made use of 60 Vbeta and 13 Jbeta primers. Generated by immunoSEQ multiplex PCR, the TCRdb table keeps only in-frame clones and is missing some. Altogether roughly 160,000 clones are present, roughly 77% being singletons, with the ten largest covering 1%. The specimen sequenced was PBMCs. The receptors originated from a woman aged 45-65 years in good health and CMV-seropositive.

For the CDR3, the DNA is TGTGCCAGCAGTGAAGTAGGGGGGCAGTATTTT. Translation: CASSEVGGQYF. The V gene is TRBV2, the J gene TRBJ2-3, with D perhaps matching TRBD1 (6 bases). The CDR3 is 11 amino acids. The germline CDR1 and CDR2 sequences are SNHLY and FYNNEI. Trimming took off 1 base at V and 11 bases at J, with 7 bases between the two ends. Looking up the rest from reference TRBV2 and TRBJ2-3 gives the full variable domain: EPEVTQTPSHQVTQMGQEVILRCVPISNHLYFYWYRQILGQKVEFLVSFYNNEISEKSEIFDDQFSVERPDGSNFTLKIRSTKLEDSAMYFCASSEVGGQYFGPGTRLTVL.

Only a few counts were recorded for this clone. The chain recombines TRBV18 with TRBJ2-7; 13 bases align to TRBD2. The CDR3 has 16 amino acids. V shed 6 bases and J 2 bases; nucleotides not matched to a gene: 7. Germline CDR1 reads KGHSH; CDR2 reads LQKENI. CDR3 protein: CASSLGTSGIPYEQYF. The CDR3 nucleotides read TGTGCCAGCTCCCTAGGGACTAGCGGGATTCCCTACGAGCAGTACTTC.

This chain uses TRBV9 with TRBJ2-1, with D maybe TRBD2 (5 bases). The germline V gene encodes CDR1 SGDLS and CDR2 YYNGEE. V was shortened by 5 bases and J by 0 bases, with 12 bases between the two germline ends. CDR3 size: 15 residues. As DNA, the CDR3 is TGTGCCAGCAGTATAAGCGGTAGCTCCTACAATGAGCAGTTCTTC. Amino acids: CASSISGSSYNEQFF. Combining the CDR3 with reference TRBV9 and TRBJ2-1 gives the whole variable domain DSGVTQTPKHLITATGQRVTLRCSPRSGDLSVYWYQQSLDQGLQFLIQYYNGEERAKGNILERFSAQQFPDLHSELNLSSLELGDSALYFCASSISGSSYNEQFFGPGTRLTVL.

The chain links TRBV27 to TRBJ1-1, with D possibly matching TRBD1 (6 bases). Germline CDR1 reads MNHEY; CDR2 reads SMNVEV (reference sequence). CDR3 size: 12 residues. Trimming left V 8 bases short and J 6 bases short, with 13 bases between. CDR3 residues: CASQDRSAEAFF. CDR3 DNA sequence: TGTGCCAGCCAAGACAGGTCGGCTGAAGCTTTCTTT.

The rearrangement links TRBV19 to TRBJ1-3; 9 nucleotides agree with TRBD1. The CDR3 sequence is 16 residues long. The V and J ends lost 6 bases and 1 base, in that order; junction bases with no gene match: 7. Germline loops: CDR1 LNHDA, CDR2 SQIVND (reference sequence). The CDR3 nucleotides read TGTGCCAGTAGGCACAGACAGGGGGATTCTGGAAACACCATATATTTT. It translates to CASRHRQGDSGNTIYF.

V usage is TRBV7-9 and J usage is TRBJ2-3; a possible D gene is TRBD2 (5 bases). CDR1 and CDR2 (germline): SEHNR, FQNEAQ (reference sequence). This CDR3 contains 18 residues. V was shortened by 5 bases and J by 2 bases, with 23 bases between the two germline ends. The CDR3 sequence: CASSLSLTRDWDTDTQYF. The CDR3 nucleotides read TGTGCCAGCAGCCTCAGTCTGACGAGGGATTGGGACACAGATACGCAGTATTTT.

The chain's CDR3 is CASSQQPATRGSDTQYF. The CDR3 DNA sequence: TGCGCCAGCAGTCAACAACCGGCCACGCGAGGGTCAGATACGCAGTATTTT. This chain links TRBV5-1 with TRBJ2-3; a possible D gene is TRBD2 (5 bases). Per the germline V gene, CDR1 is SGHRS and CDR2 is YFSETQ. This CDR3 is 17 amino acids long. V lost 5 bases and J lost 4, with 23 bases in between.

This clone was detected only a few times. The chain combines TRBV5-4 with TRBJ2-1; 12 nucleotides line up with TRBD2. CDR1 SGHNT and CDR2 YYREEE come from the germline V gene (reference sequence). The V and J ends lost 4 bases and 6 bases, in that order; junction bases with no gene match: 8. This CDR3 is 16 amino acids long. The CDR3 loop is CASSRASGRAVNEQFF. CDR3 DNA: TGTGCCAGCAGCCGAGCTAGCGGGAGGGCCGTCAATGAGCAGTTCTTC.

V and J are TRBV5-5 and TRBJ2-2, with D perhaps TRBD1 (6 bases). Germline V gene data show CDR1 as SGHKS and CDR2 as YYEKEE (reference sequence). V was clipped by 1 base and J by 3 bases, with 10 bases between them. This CDR3 has 15 amino acids. The CDR3 protein is CASSLQGQHTGELFF. The DNA for the CDR3 is TGTGCCAGCAGCTTGCAGGGGCAGCACACCGGGGAGCTGTTTTTT.

This rearrangement joins TRBV28 to TRBJ2-7; 7 positions agree with TRBD1. This CDR3 spans 15 amino acids. After removal of 4 bases from V and 6 bases from J, the junction contained 12 bases not matched to a gene. Looked up from germline, CDR1 is MDHEN and CDR2 is SYDVKM. The CDR3 here is CASSSTGTAWFEQYF. The CDR3 DNA is TGTGCCAGCAGTTCTACCGGGACAGCCTGGTTCGAGCAGTACTTC.

V is TRBV18 and J is TRBJ1-2; D gene unclear. CDR1 and CDR2 from the germline V gene are KGHSH and LQKENI. Trimming shortened V by 3 bases and J by 8 bases, and 13 bases separated the two germline ends. CDR3 length equals 13 residues. The CDR3 DNA follows: TGTGCCAGCTCACCGACGAGGGAGGGAGGCTACACCTTC. Its translation is CASSPTREGGYTF.

This clone has a single count. The V and J genes are TRBV2 and TRBJ2-4, with TRBD2 matching over 12 bases. Per the germline V gene, CDR1 is SNHLY and CDR2 is FYNNEI. This CDR3 has 16 residues. With 8 bases clipped from V and 3 bases from J, the junction kept 8 bases outside the gene matches. CDR3 DNA: TGTGCCAGCGGGGATGGACTAGCGGGGATCAAAAACATTCAGTACTTC. Translating gives CASGDGLAGIKNIQYF.

The chain joins TRBV6-5 to TRBJ2-1; 11 bases agree with TRBD2. With 6 bases clipped from V and 2 bases from J, the junction kept 3 bases outside the gene matches. CDR3 size: 15 residues. Germline CDR1 is MNHEY and CDR2 is SVGAGI. The CDR3 DNA sequence: TGTGCCAGCAGCCCACTAGCGGGAGCCTACAATGAGCAGTTCTTC. It encodes CASSPLAGAYNEQFF.

The genes are TRBV28 and TRBJ2-7; 10 bases are shared with TRBD2. In germline, CDR1 is MDHEN, CDR2 SYDVKM. This CDR3 contains 15 residues. The ends lost 7 bases at V and 0 bases at J; junction bases unmatched: 6. CDR3 bases: TGTGCCAGCACCGCTACTAGCGGGAACTCCTACGAGCAGTACTTC. Translated: CASTATSGNSYEQYF.